Listed below are T cell receptor beta chains from one sample, sequenced in a study of T-cell reconstitution after alpha-beta-depleted transplantation in children. MiXCR was run by TCRdb on the PCR reads, yielding one entry per CDR3 protein. The top ten clones hold 2.2% of a sample with a few hundred thousand distinct CDR3 sequences, roughly 13% of them seen once. This material consisted of PBMCs, mostly from graft donor cells, taken 360 days after TCRalphabeta/CD19-depleted stem cell transplant. The receptors come from a male patient aged 10 to 17 who had a stem cell transplant for acute myeloid leukemia, so the T cells may come from the graft donor. CDR3s include the opening cysteine and the closing phenylalanine or tryptophan. The D gene is left open where the match is weak. Clone sizes are given selectively: once, few, many, or a class where the clone is expanded.

d_call,clone_size,j_call,v_call,cdr3_aa,cdr3_nt
.,many,TRBJ2-7,TRBV7-2,CASSLVELADSSYEQYF,TGTGCCAGCAGCTTAGTGGAACTAGCTGATAGCTCCTACGAGCAGTACTTC
.,.,TRBJ2-5,TRBV27,CASSLSGAPGETQYF,TGTGCCAGCAGTTTATCCGGGGCCCCGGGAGAGACCCAGTACTTC
TRBD2,.,TRBJ2-1,TRBV6-2/TRBV6-3,CASSRLTSGYSYNEQFF,TGTGCCAGCAGTCGCCTTACTAGCGGATACTCCTACAATGAGCAGTTCTTC
.,few,TRBJ2-1,TRBV20-1,CSARGDGAYNEQFF,TGCAGTGCTAGAGGGGATGGAGCCTACAATGAGCAGTTCTTC
TRBD2,few,TRBJ2-5,TRBV7-9,CASSSGWTSGISETQYF,TGTGCCAGCAGCTCCGGTTGGACTAGCGGGATCTCAGAGACCCAGTACTTC
TRBD2,.,TRBJ2-1,TRBV6-2/TRBV6-3,CASSLVGGRGEQFF,TGTGCCAGCAGTCTTGTGGGAGGGAGAGGTGAGCAGTTCTTC
.,.,TRBJ2-7,TRBV5-1,CASSLLSDTSYEQYF,TGCGCCAGCAGCCTGCTGTCGGACACCTCCTACGAGCAGTACTTC
.,few,TRBJ2-7,TRBV19,CASRKQGVASREQYF,TGTGCCAGTCGGAAACAGGGCGTCGCCTCCCGCGAGCAGTACTTC
.,many,TRBJ2-7,TRBV7-9,CASSLAGAYEQYF,TGTGCCAGCAGCTTAGCGGGGGCCTACGAGCAGTACTTC
.,few,TRBJ2-1,TRBV20-1,CSALMWDNEQFF,TGCAGTGCTTTAATGTGGGATAATGAGCAGTTCTTC
.,few,TRBJ2-3,TRBV12-3/TRBV12-4,CASSFRQGRGTDTQYF,TGTGCCAGCAGTTTCCGACAGGGGAGGGGCACAGATACGCAGTATTTT
.,few,TRBJ1-1,TRBV23-1,CASSQSPEAFF,TGCGCCAGCAGTCAATCGCCCGAAGCTTTCTTT
.,few,TRBJ1-1,TRBV28,CASNLTGDMNTEAFF,TGTGCCAGCAACCTGACAGGCGACATGAACACTGAAGCTTTCTTT
TRBD2,many,TRBJ2-7,TRBV28,CASSLMGGRAHEQYF,TGTGCCAGCAGTTTAATGGGCGGGAGGGCCCACGAGCAGTACTTC
TRBD1,many,TRBJ2-7,TRBV14,CASSPRDSYEQYF,TGTGCCAGCAGCCCCCGGGACAGCTACGAGCAGTACTTC
.,few,TRBJ2-7,TRBV6-2/TRBV6-3,CASTRQEVPYEQYF,TGTGCCAGCACCCGACAGGAGGTTCCCTACGAGCAGTACTTC
TRBD1,.,TRBJ2-1,TRBV9,CASSVRVEDREMYNEQFF,TGTGCCAGCAGCGTAAGAGTTGAGGACAGGGAAATGTACAATGAGCAGTTCTTC
.,few,TRBJ2-7,TRBV20-1,CSGTVHSYEQYF,TGCAGTGGTACAGTTCACTCCTACGAGCAGTACTTC
.,few,TRBJ2-7,TRBV28,CASRLAATYEQYF,TGTGCCAGCAGACTAGCCGCCACCTACGAGCAGTACTTC
.,many,TRBJ1-1,TRBV20-1,CSAPPWLDTEAFF,TGCAGTGCTCCCCCATGGTTGGACACTGAAGCTTTCTTT
.,many,TRBJ2-1,TRBV20-1,CSARQHNEQFF,TGCAGTGCTAGACAGCACAATGAGCAGTTCTTC
TRBD1,.,TRBJ2-4,TRBV11-1,CASSLVFGTDKNIQYF,TGTGCCAGCAGCTTAGTTTTCGGGACAGACAAAAACATTCAGTACTTC
.,many,TRBJ1-1,TRBV14,CASSGSRNTEAFF,TGTGCCAGCAGCGGGTCAAGGAACACTGAAGCTTTCTTT
TRBD2,.,TRBJ2-1,TRBV24-1,CATSRGGLLAHEQFF,TGTGCCACCAGTCGGGGCGGATTACTAGCGCATGAGCAGTTCTTC
.,.,TRBJ2-4,TRBV14,CASSQENRTPEGKNIQYF,TGTGCCAGCAGCCAAGAGAATAGGACGCCGGAGGGCAAAAACATTCAGTACTTC
.,many,TRBJ2-1,TRBV28,CASSAGRQSHDEQFF,TGTGCCAGCAGTGCGGGGCGCCAGAGTCACGATGAGCAGTTCTTC
TRBD2,few,TRBJ2-7,TRBV3-1,CASSQTSGRGYEQYF,TGTGCCAGCAGCCAAACCAGCGGGAGGGGCTACGAGCAGTACTTC
TRBD2,few,TRBJ2-2,TRBV29-1,CSVGVVAGMFSGELFF,TGCAGCGTCGGGGTTGTAGCGGGAATGTTTTCCGGGGAGCTGTTTTTT
.,.,TRBJ2-7,TRBV7-8,CASSSSNPSRHSSYEQYF,TGTGCCAGCAGCTCCTCAAACCCCAGCAGGCACTCCTCCTACGAGCAGTACTTC
.,few,TRBJ2-2,TRBV28,CASSWVYGGPNTGELFF,TGTGCCAGCAGTTGGGTGTATGGGGGGCCCAACACCGGGGAGCTGTTTTTT
TRBD2,few,TRBJ2-1,TRBV9,CASTRSGSGRLYNEQFF,TGTGCCAGCACTCGAAGCGGTAGCGGGAGGCTCTACAATGAGCAGTTCTTC
.,few,TRBJ2-7,TRBV6-2/TRBV6-3,CASRLLGAGLEQYF,TGTGCCAGCCGCCTCCTTGGCGCGGGACTTGAGCAGTACTTC
TRBD2,.,TRBJ2-1,TRBV6-5,CASSYKGLAGVIDNEQFF,TGTGCCAGCAGTTACAAAGGGCTAGCGGGAGTAATTGACAATGAGCAGTTCTTC
.,few,TRBJ2-1,TRBV4-2,CASSQEGVWRTSSYNEQFF,TGTGCCAGCAGCCAAGAAGGGGTATGGCGGACGAGCTCCTACAATGAGCAGTTCTTC
.,many,TRBJ2-7,TRBV6-2/TRBV6-3,CASSYWGPDSGSSYEQYF,TGTGCCAGCAGTTACTGGGGCCCAGACAGTGGGAGCTCCTACGAGCAGTACTTC
.,.,TRBJ2-5,TRBV11-2,CASSPGLRQETQYF,TGTGCCAGCAGCCCCGGGTTGCGCCAAGAGACCCAGTACTTC
.,.,TRBJ2-2,TRBV4-2,CASSPEGLTGELFF,TGTGCCAGCAGCCCCGAGGGCCTTACCGGGGAGCTGTTTTTT
.,few,TRBJ2-1,TRBV2,CASGVPPGPLNDEQFF,TGTGCCAGCGGGGTTCCCCCGGGACCCCTTAACGATGAGCAGTTCTTC
TRBD2,many,TRBJ2-7,TRBV12-3/TRBV12-4,CASSPGLPDYEQYF,TGTGCCAGCAGCCCGGGACTACCCGATTACGAGCAGTACTTC
TRBD1,.,TRBJ2-7,TRBV6-5,CASSYPGTGSVRQYF,TGTGCCAGCAGTTACCCGGGGACAGGGAGTGTACGGCAGTACTTC
.,few,TRBJ2-7,TRBV27,CASSSPGAYEQYF,TGTGCCAGCAGTTCCCCGGGGGCGTACGAGCAGTACTTC
.,.,TRBJ2-1,TRBV7-3,CASSAGTSVSPYNEQFF,TGTGCCAGCAGCGCTGGGACTTCGGTCAGCCCCTACAATGAGCAGTTCTTC
.,.,TRBJ2-3,TRBV4-2,CASSQVTSIKQYF,TGTGCCAGCAGCCAAGTAACTAGCATAAAGCAGTATTTT
TRBD2,few,TRBJ2-3,TRBV4-3,CASSLNGLAKSTDTQYF,TGCGCCAGCAGCCTGAATGGACTAGCGAAAAGCACAGATACGCAGTATTTT